This T cell receptor (beta chain) appears in the sequencing data of a study of response to subunit inactivated influenza vaccine. Overall study results and limits: Few additional T cells are recruited per seasonal influenza vaccination, authors suggested.

One entry per CDR3 protein, called by TCRdb with MiXCR from the RT-PCR reads. The sample lists hundreds of thousands of distinct CDR3 sequences; approximately 13% were seen once. To note about this clonotype: Its antigen is still unknown.

The CDR3 sequence is 15 residues long. Looked up from germline, CDR1 is MGHDK and CDR2 is SYGVNS. The ends were cut back, 3 bases at V and 5 bases at J, with 16 bases in the middle. V gene TRBV25-1 combines with J gene TRBJ2-5; D might be TRBD1 (6 bases). The sequences come from PBMCs from blood, collected less than 15 days before vaccination. This sequence was found in a man between 45 and 60 years old who received an inactivated influenza vaccine. The CDR3 nucleotides are TGTGCCAGCAGTGACCCCCCCAGGGGTGTCGAGACCCAGTACTTC. Protein: CASSDPPRGVETQYF. The full variable domain, its missing parts supplied by reference TRBV25-1 and TRBJ2-5, is EADIYQTPRYLVIGTGKKITLECSQTMGHDKMYWYQQDPGMELHLIHYSYGVNSTEKGDLSSESTVSRIRTEHFPLTLESARPSHTSQYLCASSDPPRGVETQYFGPGTRLLVL.